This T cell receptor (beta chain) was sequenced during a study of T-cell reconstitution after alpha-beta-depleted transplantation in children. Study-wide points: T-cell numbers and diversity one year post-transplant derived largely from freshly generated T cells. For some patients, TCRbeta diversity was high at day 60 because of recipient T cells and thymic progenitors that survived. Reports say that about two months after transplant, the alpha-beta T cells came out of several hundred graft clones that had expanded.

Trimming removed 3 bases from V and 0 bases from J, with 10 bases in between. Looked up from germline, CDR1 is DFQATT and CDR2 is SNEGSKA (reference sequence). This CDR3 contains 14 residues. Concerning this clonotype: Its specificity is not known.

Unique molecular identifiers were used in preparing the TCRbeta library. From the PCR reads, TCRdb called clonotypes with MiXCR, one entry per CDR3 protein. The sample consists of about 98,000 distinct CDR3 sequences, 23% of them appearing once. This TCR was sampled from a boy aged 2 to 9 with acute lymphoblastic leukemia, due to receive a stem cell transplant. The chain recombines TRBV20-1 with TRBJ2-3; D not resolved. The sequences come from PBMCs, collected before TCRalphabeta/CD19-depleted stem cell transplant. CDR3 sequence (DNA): TGCAGTGCTAGTCGCGGCCAAAGCACAGATACGCAGTATTTT. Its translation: CSASRGQSTDTQYF.